The rows below give T cell receptor beta chains drawn from one sample of a study of cytomegalovirus exposure and HLA in healthy donors. The protocol was immunoSEQ multiplex PCR, while the TCRdb copy is restricted to in-frame clones and leaves out a portion. The sample has 90,000 to 130,000 clones, roughly 84% seen once. Sequencing input: PBMCs. The receptors shown here come from a woman between 18 and 29 years old in good health and CMV-seronegative. Each CDR3 is given with its conserved first and last residue. The D gene is left open where the match is weak. Size is stated for part of the rows, as once, few or many counts, or as a class when the clone is expanded.

clone_size,j_call,v_call,d_call,cdr3_aa,cdr3_nt
-,TRBJ2-7,TRBV4-2,TRBD1,CASSQGTGGQYEQYF,TGTGCCAGCAGCCAAGGCACAGGGGGGCAGTACGAGCAGTACTTC
-,TRBJ2-7,TRBV6-5,TRBD2,CASSHNRDYVYEQYF,TGTGCCAGCAGTCACAACCGGGACTACGTCTACGAGCAGTACTTC
-,TRBJ1-6,TRBV6-1,-,CASSSGGSPLHF,TGTGCCAGCAGTTCGGGGGGTTCACCCCTCCACTTT
-,TRBJ2-7,TRBV28,-,CASSLAEGPYEQYF,TGTGCCAGCAGTTTGGCGGAGGGCCCCTACGAGCAGTACTTC
-,TRBJ2-3,TRBV7-2,-,CASSWREDTQYF,TGTGCCAGCAGCTGGAGGGAGGATACGCAGTATTTT
-,TRBJ2-3,TRBV9,TRBD2,CASSPLSGGPLDTQYF,TGTGCCAGCAGCCCCCTTAGCGGGGGGCCCCTCGATACGCAGTATTTT
few,TRBJ1-6,TRBV27,-,CASSPGDSGSPLHF,TGTGCCAGTTCCCCGGGAGACAGTGGGTCACCCCTCCACTTT
-,TRBJ2-5,TRBV6-1,-,CASSDSIQETQYF,TGTGCCAGCAGTGACAGTATCCAAGAGACCCAGTACTTC
-,TRBJ1-1,TRBV6-5,-,CASSSEERMNTEAFF,TGTGCCAGCAGTTCTGAGGAGAGAATGAACACTGAAGCTTTCTTT
few,TRBJ2-7,TRBV4-1,-,CASSQDPQGPYEQYF,TGCGCCAGCAGCCAAGATCCCCAGGGCCCCTACGAGCAGTACTTC
-,TRBJ2-3,TRBV19,TRBD2,CASRRGGKGDTQYF,TGTGCCAGTAGGCGGGGGGGGAAAGGAGATACGCAGTATTTT
-,TRBJ1-4,TRBV5-6,-,CASSLAPGTNEKLFF,TGTGCCAGCAGCTTGGCCCCAGGGACTAATGAAAAACTGTTTTTT
-,TRBJ1-2,TRBV4-2,-,CASSQVGDYYGYTF,TGTGCCAGCAGCCAAGTGGGGGACTACTATGGCTACACCTTC
-,TRBJ2-1,TRBV29-1,TRBD1,CSVEDIRTGGYNEQFF,TGCAGCGTTGAGGACATCCGGACAGGGGGCTACAATGAGCAGTTCTTC
-,TRBJ2-1,TRBV27,TRBD2,CASSQRGGIYNEQFF,TGTGCCAGCAGTCAGCGGGGGGGCATTTACAATGAGCAGTTCTTC
-,TRBJ1-1,TRBV30,-,CAWVPGGTEAFF,TGTGCCTGGGTCCCCGGGGGGACTGAAGCTTTCTTT
-,TRBJ2-1,TRBV2,TRBD2,CASGLAGGHEQFF,TGTGCCAGCGGACTAGCGGGGGGCCATGAGCAGTTCTTC
-,TRBJ2-3,TRBV29-1,-,CSVRGQNTDTQYF,TGCAGCGTCCGGGGACAAAACACAGATACGCAGTATTTT
-,TRBJ2-5,TRBV5-4,TRBD2,CASSLALLAPDQETQYF,TGTGCCAGCAGCTTGGCCTTACTAGCGCCCGATCAAGAGACCCAGTACTTC
-,TRBJ2-5,TRBV5-5,TRBD2,CASSPAGGRGETQYF,TGTGCCAGCAGCCCAGCGGGGGGCAGGGGGGAGACCCAGTACTTC
-,TRBJ1-4,TRBV6-1,-,CATRFGLNNEKLFF,TGTGCCACTAGATTCGGACTGAATAATGAAAAACTGTTTTTT
-,TRBJ2-1,TRBV25-1,-,CASREQSYNEQFF,TGTGCCAGCAGAGAACAATCCTACAATGAGCAGTTCTTC
-,TRBJ1-2,TRBV11-2,-,CASSPLRGHIYGYTF,TGTGCCAGCAGCCCCTTAAGGGGACACATCTATGGCTACACCTTC
-,TRBJ1-1,TRBV5-6,-,CASSLQGWGTEAFF,TGTGCCAGCAGCTTACAGGGTTGGGGCACTGAAGCTTTCTTT
-,TRBJ1-3,TRBV28,TRBD1,CASRRGPGNTIYF,TGTGCCAGCAGAAGGGGGCCTGGAAACACCATATATTTT
-,TRBJ2-1,TRBV7-9,-,CASSLAAAYYNEQFF,TGTGCCAGCAGCTTAGCAGCGGCCTACTACAATGAGCAGTTCTTC
-,TRBJ2-7,TRBV7-9,TRBD1,CASSLAPWGQGAHEQYF,TGTGCCAGCAGCTTAGCCCCTTGGGGACAGGGGGCCCACGAGCAGTACTTC
-,TRBJ1-6,TRBV2,TRBD1,CASSEARDSNSPLHF,TGTGCCAGCAGTGAAGCACGGGACAGTAATTCACCCCTCCACTTT
-,TRBJ1-5,TRBV12-5,TRBD1,CASGFPPNTGERDQPQHF,TGTGCTAGTGGTTTCCCCCCAAATACAGGGGAGCGGGATCAGCCCCAGCATTTT
-,TRBJ1-2,TRBV2,TRBD1,CASSFTGTGVRRGYTF,TGTGCCAGCAGTTTTACCGGGACAGGGGTACGGAGAGGCTACACCTTC
once,TRBJ1-1,TRBV11-2,-,CASSLDRGTEAFF,TGTGCCAGCAGCTTAGATCGAGGGACTGAAGCTTTCTTT
-,TRBJ1-1,TRBV19,-,CASSISVNTEAFF,TGTGCCAGTAGTATATCAGTGAACACTGAAGCTTTCTTT
-,TRBJ1-1,TRBV2,TRBD1,CASRAGQGATTEAFF,TGTGCCAGCAGGGCCGGACAGGGGGCGACCACTGAAGCTTTCTTT
-,TRBJ2-5,TRBV19,TRBD1,CASSIGGGPQETQYF,TGTGCCAGTAGTATAGGAGGGGGCCCCCAAGAGACCCAGTACTTC
-,TRBJ1-4,TRBV25-1,TRBD1,CASSKTGGAIGANEKLFF,TGTGCCAGCAGTAAAACAGGGGGCGCCATAGGGGCTAATGAAAAACTGTTTTTT
once,TRBJ1-2,TRBV19,TRBD1,CASSLRDRANYGYTF,TGTGCCAGTAGTTTAAGGGACAGGGCTAACTATGGCTACACCTTC
-,TRBJ2-7,TRBV5-1,-,CASSLGPQDTYEQYF,TGCGCCAGCAGCTTGGGACCCCAGGACACTTACGAGCAGTACTTC
-,TRBJ2-7,TRBV10-3,TRBD1,CAISPGQETYEQYF,TGTGCCATCAGCCCGGGACAGGAAACCTACGAGCAGTACTTC
-,TRBJ2-1,TRBV6-1,TRBD1,CASSALTGGGEQFF,TGTGCCAGCAGTGCATTGACAGGGGGGGGTGAGCAGTTCTTC
-,TRBJ2-7,TRBV30,-,CAWSAGVEQYF,TGTGCCTGGAGTGCGGGAGTTGAGCAGTACTTC
-,TRBJ2-7,TRBV10-3,TRBD2,CAITTGSGGTYEQYF,TGTGCCATCACCACGGGGAGCGGGGGGACCTACGAGCAGTACTTC
-,TRBJ1-5,TRBV27,-,CASSYGGDQPQHF,TGTGCCAGCAGTTACGGGGGAGACCAGCCCCAGCATTTT